Here is one T cell receptor beta chain with its context. Data came from immunoSEQ multiplex PCR; TCRdb stores just in-frame clones and leaves some out. The table records roughly 240,000 clones, 86% of them present only once. These data are taken from a study of blood T cell repertoires in COVID-19. Participants reported their clinical history, and cohort assignment relied on those reports. This CDR3 comprises 14 residues. With 4 bases removed from V and 0 bases from J, the gap between germline ends came to 7 bases. CDR1 is MDHEN and CDR2 is SYDVKM in the germline V gene. This rearrangement joins TRBV28 to TRBJ2-1; possible D gene TRBD1, 5 bases. Input material: PBMCs or T cells enriched from blood (not recorded which). The receptor was derived from a woman aged 50 to 60 who had recovered from COVID-19. As DNA, the CDR3 is TGTGCCAGCAGTTCCGGACACTCCTACAATGAGCAGTTCTTC. Encoded protein: CASSSGHSYNEQFF.